The TCR beta chain described here comes from a study of T-cell reconstitution after alpha-beta-depleted transplantation in children. The V gene lost 2 bases and the J gene lost 0 bases, with 8 bases spanning the gap. This CDR3 region has 15 residues. Germline V CDR1 and CDR2: KGHSH, LQKENI. This sample's TCRbeta library carried unique molecular identifier barcodes. MiXCR, applied by TCRdb to the PCR reads, yields one record per CDR3 protein. The table has approximately 290,000 distinct CDR3 sequences, 11% seen once; the top ten hold around 20%. This clonotype was recorded a few times. The V gene is TRBV18, the J gene TRBJ1-3; no definite D call. The specimen was peripheral blood, collected 180 days after TCRalphabeta/CD19-depleted stem cell transplant. This sequence originates from a male patient aged 2-10 years who had a stem cell transplant for chronic granulomatous disease, so the T cells may come from the graft donor. DNA of the CDR3: TGTGCCAGCTCACCAGTACAGAACTCTGGAAACACCATATATTTT. This gives the protein CASSPVQNSGNTIYF.